The 9 T cell receptor beta chains presented below share a single source sample, sequenced in a study of blood T cell repertoires in COVID-19 (TCRdb year 2020). The library was made by the immunoSEQ multiplex PCR assay. This immuneACCESS table, as held by TCRdb, lists in-frame sequences with V and J called but not all clones. Of the missing ones, under half trace to an unresolved V gene in checked studies; the others have no known cause. The sample includes 190,000 or so clones, with 75% to 85% observed a single time. About 10% of the sample rests with the top ten. Sequences were obtained from PBMCs or T cells enriched from blood (not recorded which). The receptors derive from a man aged 35-49 years who had recovered from COVID-19.

The sample holds a few counts of this clone. V and J are TRBV30 and TRBJ2-6, with TRBD1 matching over 9 bases. Germline V gives CDR1 GTSNPN, CDR2 SVGIG (reference sequence). There are 15 residues in the CDR3. The V gene end was trimmed by 3 bases and the J gene end by 2 bases; junction bases not matched to a gene: 2. DNA for the CDR3: TGTGCCTGGAGCACAGGGGGCACTGGGGCCAACGTCCTGACTTTC. Translated: CAWSTGGTGANVLTF.

This sequence joins TRBV6-4 and TRBJ1-6; no definite D call. The CDR3 consists of 13 residues. Germline V gene sequence: CDR1 MRHNA, CDR2 SNTAGT. Trimming pared 3 bases from V and 5 bases from J, leaving 5 bases between. CDR3 in amino acids: CASSEFNNSPLHF. CDR3 DNA: TGTGCCAGCAGTGAATTCAATAATTCACCCCTCCACTTT.

This clone was recorded once. In nucleotides, the CDR3 is TGCGCCAGCAGCTTGTTCCAAACGGGAGGAATCTACAATGAGCAGTTCTTC. This gives the protein CASSLFQTGGIYNEQFF. The V call is TRBV5-1, the J call TRBJ2-1; 7 nucleotides match TRBD2. The CDR3 contains 17 residues. Germline V CDR1 and CDR2: SGHRS, YFSETQ. With V trimmed by 1 base and J by 3 bases, 10 bases remained unmatched.

The chain has TRBV3-1 (or the pseudogene TRBV3-2) and TRBJ2-5; D is unclear. Germline values: CDR1 LGHDT, CDR2 YNNKEL (reference sequence). Trimming removed 4 bases at V and 0 bases at J, with 9 bases between. The CDR3 spans 14 residues. The CDR3 region has the DNA TGTGCCAGCAGCCTCCGTTCCTACCAAGAGACCCAGTACTTC. This sequence encodes CASSLRSYQETQYF.

J is TRBJ1-5 and V is TRBV4-2, with 8 positions matching TRBD1. CDR3 size: 16 residues. The germline CDR1 and CDR2 sequences are LGHNA and YNFKEQ. V shed 3 bases and J 6 bases; nucleotides not matched to a gene: 10. In DNA form, the CDR3 reads TGTGCCAGCAGCCAGGCCGAAGTTACAGGGGGTCAGCCCCAGCATTTT. Residues: CASSQAEVTGGQPQHF.

V usage is TRBV19 and J usage is TRBJ2-7, with TRBD1 as a possible D gene (6 bases). This CDR3 has 15 residues. Germline V lookup: CDR1 LNHDA, CDR2 SQIVND (reference sequence). V was clipped by 1 base and J by 2 bases, with 12 bases between them. CDR3 bases: TGTGCCAGTAGTATAGGGTTGCAGGGGACCTACGAGCAGTACTTC. Encoded protein: CASSIGLQGTYEQYF.

The chain employs TRBV9 and TRBJ1-1, with a possible D match to TRBD1 (5 bases). Germline V lookup: CDR1 SGDLS, CDR2 YYNGEE. Deletions cut 4 bases from V and 10 bases from J, with 17 bases between. There are 13 residues in the CDR3. The CDR3: CASSPFSGEGAFF. The CDR3 nucleotides read TGTGCCAGCAGCCCCTTTTCGGGGGAGGGAGCTTTCTTT.

This sequence joins TRBV18 and TRBJ1-2; D is perhaps TRBD1 (6 bases). The germline V gene has CDR1 KGHSH and CDR2 LQKENI. V lost 1 base, J lost 8 bases, and 20 bases lay in between. The CDR3 extends over 16 amino acids. For the CDR3, the DNA is TGTGCCAGCTCACCACGGTCAGGAACAGGGATAGAAGGCTACACCTTC. Protein product: CASSPRSGTGIEGYTF.

The table lists this clone with a count of one. The CDR3 protein is CASSARGRDEQYF. The CDR3 DNA follows: TGTGCCAGCAGCGCCAGGGGGCGCGACGAGCAGTACTTC. The rearrangement uses TRBV9 and TRBJ2-7, with 8 bases fitting TRBD1. CDR3 length equals 13 residues. The J segment lost 5 bases and the V segment lost 3 bases, leaving 4 bases of the junction unmatched. Germline V gives CDR1 SGDLS, CDR2 YYNGEE.